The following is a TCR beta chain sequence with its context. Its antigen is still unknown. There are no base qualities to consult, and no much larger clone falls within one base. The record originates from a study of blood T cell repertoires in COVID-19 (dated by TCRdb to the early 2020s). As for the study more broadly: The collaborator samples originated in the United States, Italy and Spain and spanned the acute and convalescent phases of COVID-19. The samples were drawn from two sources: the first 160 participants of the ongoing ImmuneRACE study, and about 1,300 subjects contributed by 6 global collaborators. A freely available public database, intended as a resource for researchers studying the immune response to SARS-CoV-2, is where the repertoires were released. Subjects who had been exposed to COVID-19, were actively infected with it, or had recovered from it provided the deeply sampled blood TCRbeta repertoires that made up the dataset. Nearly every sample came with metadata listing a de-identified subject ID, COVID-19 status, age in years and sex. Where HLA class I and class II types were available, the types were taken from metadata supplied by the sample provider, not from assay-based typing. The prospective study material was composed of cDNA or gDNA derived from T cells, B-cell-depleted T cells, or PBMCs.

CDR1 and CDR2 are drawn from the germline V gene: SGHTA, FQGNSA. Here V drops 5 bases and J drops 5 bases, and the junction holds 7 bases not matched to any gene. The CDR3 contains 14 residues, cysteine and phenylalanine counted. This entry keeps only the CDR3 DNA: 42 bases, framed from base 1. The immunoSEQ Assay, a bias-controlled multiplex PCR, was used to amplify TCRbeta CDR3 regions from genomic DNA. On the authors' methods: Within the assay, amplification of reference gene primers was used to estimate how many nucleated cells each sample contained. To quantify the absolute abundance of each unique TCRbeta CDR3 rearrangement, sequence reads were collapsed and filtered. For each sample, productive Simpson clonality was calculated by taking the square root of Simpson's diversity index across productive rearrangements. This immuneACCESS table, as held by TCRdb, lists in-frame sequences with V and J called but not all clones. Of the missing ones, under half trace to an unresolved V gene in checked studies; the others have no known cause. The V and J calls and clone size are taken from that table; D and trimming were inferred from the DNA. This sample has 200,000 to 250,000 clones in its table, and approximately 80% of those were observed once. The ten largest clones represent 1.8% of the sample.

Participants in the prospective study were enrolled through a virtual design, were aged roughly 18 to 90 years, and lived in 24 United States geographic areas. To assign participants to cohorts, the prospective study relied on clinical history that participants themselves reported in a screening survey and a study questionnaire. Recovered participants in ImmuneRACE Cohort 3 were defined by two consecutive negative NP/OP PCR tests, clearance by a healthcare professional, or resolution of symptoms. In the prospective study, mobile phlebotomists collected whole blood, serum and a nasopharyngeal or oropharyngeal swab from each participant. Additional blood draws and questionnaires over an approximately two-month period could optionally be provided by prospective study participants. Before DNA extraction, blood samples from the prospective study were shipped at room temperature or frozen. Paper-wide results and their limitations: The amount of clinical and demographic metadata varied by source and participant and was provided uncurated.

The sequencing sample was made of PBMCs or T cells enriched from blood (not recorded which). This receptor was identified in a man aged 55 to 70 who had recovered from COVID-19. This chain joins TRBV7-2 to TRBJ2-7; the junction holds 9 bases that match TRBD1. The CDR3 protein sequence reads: CASSQQGAGDEQYF. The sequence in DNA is TGTGCCAGCAGCCAACAGGGGGCGGGGGACGAGCAGTACTTC.